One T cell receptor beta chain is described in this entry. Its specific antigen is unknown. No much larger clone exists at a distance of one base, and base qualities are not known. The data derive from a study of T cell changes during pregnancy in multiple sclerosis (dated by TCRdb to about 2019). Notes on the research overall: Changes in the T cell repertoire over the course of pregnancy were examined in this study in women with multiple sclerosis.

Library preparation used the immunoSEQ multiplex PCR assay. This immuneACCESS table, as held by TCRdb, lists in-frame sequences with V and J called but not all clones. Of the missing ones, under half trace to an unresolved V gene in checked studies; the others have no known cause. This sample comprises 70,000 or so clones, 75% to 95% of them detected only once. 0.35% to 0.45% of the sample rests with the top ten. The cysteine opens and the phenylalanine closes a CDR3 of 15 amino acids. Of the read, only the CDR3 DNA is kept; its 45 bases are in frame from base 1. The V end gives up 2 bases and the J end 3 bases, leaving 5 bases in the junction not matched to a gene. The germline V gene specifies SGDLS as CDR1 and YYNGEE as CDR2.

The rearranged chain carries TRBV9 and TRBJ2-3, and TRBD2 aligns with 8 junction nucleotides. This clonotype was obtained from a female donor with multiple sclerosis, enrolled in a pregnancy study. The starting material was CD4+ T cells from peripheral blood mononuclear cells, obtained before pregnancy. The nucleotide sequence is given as TGTGCCAGCAGCGTCCGCGGGGGGATGACAGATACGCAGTATTTT. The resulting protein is CASSVRGGMTDTQYF.